This T cell receptor (beta chain) was found in a study of shared T cell receptors in the human thymus. This CDR3 comprises 16 residues. The germline gives CDR1 SQVTM, CDR2 ANQGSEA. After removal of 7 bases from V and 2 bases from J, the junction contained 13 bases not matched to a gene. The protocol was immunoSEQ multiplex PCR, while the TCRdb copy is restricted to in-frame clones and leaves out a portion. The sample shows about 660,000 clones, approximately 87% of them seen only once. The same data also went into a second study, on human thymus T cells. That source reports: The thymus tissue came from resections taken during corrective heart surgery. Across thymic and blood repertoires, the usage of V and J genes appeared to be biased. Thymic repertoires from unrelated individuals overlapped highly, related research reported.

The source of this sequence is a boy younger than two with a congenital heart defect. The V gene is TRBV29-1, the J gene TRBJ2-3, with 9 positions matching TRBD1. The sequencing input was thymocytes. CDR3 sequence (DNA): TGCAGCGCCCCTCGGCCGACAGGGGGAAACACAGATACGCAGTATTTT. Amino acids: CSAPRPTGGNTDTQYF.